The clone carrying this T cell receptor beta chain showed up just a few times. Its antigen remains unidentified. This record comes from a study of radiotherapy plus CTLA-4 blockade in lung cancer. Study in general: Objective responses were documented in around 19% of patients, with disease control in 31%. Study-wide results and caveats: Per reports, early blood T cell clone dynamics, plus interferon-beta, forecast response most strongly.

Germline V gene data show CDR1 as SNHLY and CDR2 as FYNNEI. The J segment lost 0 bases and the V segment lost 1 base, leaving 11 bases of the junction unmatched. The CDR3 spans 19 residues. Libraries were prepared by immunoSEQ multiplex PCR; TCRdb keeps only in-frame clonotypes and omits some of them. The profile shows approximately 52,000 clones, 70% to 80% of them singletons. This specimen was peripheral blood, taken from a patient treated with radiotherapy plus ipilimumab. This TCR came from a human donor with non-small cell lung cancer who had a complete response to radiotherapy plus ipilimumab. This chain links TRBV2 with TRBJ1-5; 8 nucleotides agree with TRBD1. The CDR3 loop reads CASSEGRTGPGYSNQPQHF. The CDR3, as DNA: TGTGCCAGCAGTGAAGGGAGGACAGGGCCCGGGTATAGCAATCAGCCCCAGCATTTT.